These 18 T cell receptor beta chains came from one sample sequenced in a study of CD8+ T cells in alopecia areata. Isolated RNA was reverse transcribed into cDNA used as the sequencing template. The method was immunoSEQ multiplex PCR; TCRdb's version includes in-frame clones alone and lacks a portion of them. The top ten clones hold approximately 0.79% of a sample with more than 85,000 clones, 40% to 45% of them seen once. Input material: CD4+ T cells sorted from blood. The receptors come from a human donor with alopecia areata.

The CDR3 DNA sequence: TGTGCCTGGAGTATTTACGGACTCAACACTGAAGCTTTCTTT. Translated: CAWSIYGLNTEAFF. V usage is TRBV30 and J usage is TRBJ1-1; no reliable D call. V lost 2 bases, J lost 2 bases, and 12 bases lay in between. The CDR3 has 14 amino acids. Germline CDR1 and CDR2: GTSNPN and SVGIG (reference sequence).

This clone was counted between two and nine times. CDR3 region: CSVADSGDEQFF. CDR3 nucleotide sequence: TGCAGCGTCGCGGATAGCGGTGATGAGCAGTTCTTC. The gene calls are TRBV29-1 and TRBJ2-1; possibly TRBD2 for D (6 bases). Per germline, CDR1 SQVTM and CDR2 ANQGSEA. The CDR3 loop spans 12 amino acids. V lost 6 bases to trimming and J lost 8 bases, with 14 bases between them.

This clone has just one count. The CDR3 loop is CAWTARETQYF. CDR3 DNA sequence: TGTGCCTGGACAGCGCGAGAGACCCAGTACTTC. This rearrangement joins TRBV30 to TRBJ2-5; D uncertain. Germline-derived CDR1 and CDR2 are GTSNPN and SVGIG (reference sequence). Trimming left V 4 bases short and J 4 bases short, with 7 bases between. CDR3 length: 11 residues.

CDR3 sequence reads: CASSDRDRVYGYTF. CDR3 DNA sequence: TGTGCCAGCAGCGACCGGGACAGGGTATATGGCTACACCTTC. The J gene is TRBJ1-2, the V gene TRBV14, with 9 nucleotides matching TRBD1. The ends lost 5 bases at V and 5 bases at J; junction bases unmatched: 6. From germline, CDR1 is SGHDN and CDR2 FVKESK. The CDR3 has 14 amino acids.

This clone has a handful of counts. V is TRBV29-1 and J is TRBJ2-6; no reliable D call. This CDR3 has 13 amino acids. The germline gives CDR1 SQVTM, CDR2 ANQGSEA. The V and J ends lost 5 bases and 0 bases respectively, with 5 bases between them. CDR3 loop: CSVTISGANVLTF. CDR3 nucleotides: TGCAGCGTTACTATCTCTGGGGCCAACGTCCTGACTTTC.

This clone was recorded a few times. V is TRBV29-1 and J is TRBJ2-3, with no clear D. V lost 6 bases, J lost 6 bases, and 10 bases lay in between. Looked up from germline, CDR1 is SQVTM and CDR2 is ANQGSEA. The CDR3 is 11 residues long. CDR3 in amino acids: CSVQPLDTQYF. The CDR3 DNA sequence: TGCAGCGTCCAACCATTGGATACGCAGTATTTT.

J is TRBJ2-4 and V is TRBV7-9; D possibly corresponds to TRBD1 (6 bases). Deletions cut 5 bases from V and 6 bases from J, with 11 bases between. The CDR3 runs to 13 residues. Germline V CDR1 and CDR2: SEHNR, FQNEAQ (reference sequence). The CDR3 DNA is TGTGCCAGCAGCACCGGGACATTAAACATTCAGTACTTC. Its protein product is CASSTGTLNIQYF.

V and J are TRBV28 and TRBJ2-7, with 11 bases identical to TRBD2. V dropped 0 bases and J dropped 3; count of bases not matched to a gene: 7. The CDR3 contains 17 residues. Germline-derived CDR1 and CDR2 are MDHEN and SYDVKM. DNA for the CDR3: TGTGCCAGCAGTTTATGGGGGACTAGCGGCCTTAACTACGAGCAGTACTTC. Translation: CASSLWGTSGLNYEQYF.

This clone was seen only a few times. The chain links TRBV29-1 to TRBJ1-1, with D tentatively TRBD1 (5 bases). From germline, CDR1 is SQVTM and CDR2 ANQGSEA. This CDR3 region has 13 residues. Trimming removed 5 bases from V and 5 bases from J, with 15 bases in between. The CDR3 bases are TGCAGCGTTCAGGAGGGGCCGAGGACTGAAGCTTTCTTT. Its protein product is CSVQEGPRTEAFF.

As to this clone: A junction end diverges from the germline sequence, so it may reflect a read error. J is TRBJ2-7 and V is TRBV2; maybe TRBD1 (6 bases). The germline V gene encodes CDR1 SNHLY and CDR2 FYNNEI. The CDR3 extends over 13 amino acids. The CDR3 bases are TGTGCCAGCAGTGAAGGTGTTGGGGGCTCCCTCCTCTTC. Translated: CASSEGVGGSLLF.

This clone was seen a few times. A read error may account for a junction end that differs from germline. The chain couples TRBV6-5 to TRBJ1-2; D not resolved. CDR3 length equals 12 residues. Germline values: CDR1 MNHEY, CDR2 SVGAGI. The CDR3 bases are TGTGCCATCAGTGAGTCTAGCTATGGCTACACCTTC. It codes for CAISESSYGYTF.

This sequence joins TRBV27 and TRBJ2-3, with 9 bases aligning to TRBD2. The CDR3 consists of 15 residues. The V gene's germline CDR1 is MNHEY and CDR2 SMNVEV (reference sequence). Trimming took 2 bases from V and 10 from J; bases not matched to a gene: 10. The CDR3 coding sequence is TGTGCCAGCAGTTTAAGGCTAGCGGGGTTTTCCGCGCAGTATTTT. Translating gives CASSLRLAGFSAQYF.

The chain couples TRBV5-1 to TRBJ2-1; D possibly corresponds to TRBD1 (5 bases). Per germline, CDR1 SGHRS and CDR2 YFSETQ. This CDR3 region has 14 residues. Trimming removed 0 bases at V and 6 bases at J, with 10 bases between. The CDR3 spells CASSLDPQGNEQFF. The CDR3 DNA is TGCGCCAGCAGCTTGGACCCCCAGGGCAATGAGCAGTTCTTC. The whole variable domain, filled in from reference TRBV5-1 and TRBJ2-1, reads KAGVTQTPRYLIKTRGQQVTLSCSPISGHRSVSWYQQTPGQGLQFLFEYFSETQRNKGNFPGRFSGRQFSNSRSEMNVSTLELGDSALYLCASSLDPQGNEQFFGPGTRLTVL.

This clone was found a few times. CDR3 sequence (DNA): TGCAGCGTTGGGACAGCGACTGGAGATACGCAGTATTTT. It translates to CSVGTATGDTQYF. The rearrangement links TRBV29-1 to TRBJ2-3; perhaps TRBD1 as D (6 bases). The CDR3 consists of 13 residues. CDR1 SQVTM and CDR2 ANQGSEA come from the germline V gene. Trimming left V 4 bases short and J 5 bases short, with 13 bases between.

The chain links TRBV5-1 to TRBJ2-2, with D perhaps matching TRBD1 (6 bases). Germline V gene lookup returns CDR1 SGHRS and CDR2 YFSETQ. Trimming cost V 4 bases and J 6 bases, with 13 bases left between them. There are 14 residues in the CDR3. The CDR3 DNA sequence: TGCGCCAGCAGCCCAGGGGAAGTGGCCGGGGAGCTGTTTTTT. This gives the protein CASSPGEVAGELFF.

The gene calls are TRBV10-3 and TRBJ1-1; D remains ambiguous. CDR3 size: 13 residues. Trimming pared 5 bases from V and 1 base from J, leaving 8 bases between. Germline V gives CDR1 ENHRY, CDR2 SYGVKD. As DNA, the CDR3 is TGTGCCATCAGTCCTTCAGGGAACACTGAAGCTTTCTTT. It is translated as CAISPSGNTEAFF.

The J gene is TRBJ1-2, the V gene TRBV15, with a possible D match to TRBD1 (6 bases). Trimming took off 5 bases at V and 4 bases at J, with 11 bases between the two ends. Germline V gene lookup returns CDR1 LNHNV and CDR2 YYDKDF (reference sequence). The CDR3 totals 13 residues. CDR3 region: CATSQDSGYGYTF. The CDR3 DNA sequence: TGTGCCACCAGCCAGGACAGCGGCTATGGCTACACCTTC.

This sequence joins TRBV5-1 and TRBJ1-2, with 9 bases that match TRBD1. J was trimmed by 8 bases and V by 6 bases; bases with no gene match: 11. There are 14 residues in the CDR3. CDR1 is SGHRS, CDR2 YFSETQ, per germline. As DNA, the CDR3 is TGCGCCAGCACGCAGGACAGGGGATTAAGCGGCTACACCTTC. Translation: CASTQDRGLSGYTF.